What follows is one T cell receptor (beta chain) and its context. Its target is unknown. Using a J-beta primer mix together with a sample-barcoded 5' primer, a second PCR was run for about 6 to 12 cycles. Using its own MiXCR run on the 5' RACE reads, TCRdb lists one record per CDR3 protein. The sample carries nearly 800,000 distinct CDR3 sequences, 25% recorded once. This sample stems from a study of blood T cells in healthy people across ages. Study conclusions and caveats: Shifts in expanded clonotypes may have been confounded by donor CMV status, which was unknown.

The CDR3 covers 14 residues. Between the trimmed V and J ends, which lost 1 base and 5 bases, there was a span of 11 bases. Germline V CDR1 and CDR2: LGHNA, YSLEER. This sample also appeared in a second study, on T cells of mothers and their children.

This chain connects TRBV4-3 to TRBJ1-1; D is unclear. The material sequenced was blood. The TCR sequence derives from a boy younger than 18 in good health. The CDR3 is CASSQGRVGTEAFF. Written as DNA, the CDR3 is TGCGCCAGCAGCCAAGGACGGGTGGGGACTGAAGCTTTCTTT.